This T cell receptor beta chain is drawn from a study of post-analysis software for immune sequencing data. Looking at the study overall: Courses of disease covered relapsing-remitting, secondary progressive and progressive-relapsing multiple sclerosis. Study-level findings and limits: Significantly lower normalized Chao1 diversity was seen in multiple sclerosis patients than in controls. The F measure placed samples prepared in the same batch into strongly shared clusters.

This clonotype was observed a few times. Its antigen is not identified. Incorporated into the TCR beta cDNA libraries were unique molecular identifiers, which served to reduce PCR and sequencing biases. Input amounts of about 0.95 to 11 million T cells were used. These gave 500,000 or so cDNA molecules, so each molecule approximated one T cell. TCRdb independently ran MiXCR on the PCR reads; one entry per CDR3 protein. The profile shows roughly 580,000 distinct CDR3 sequences, roughly 40% of them singletons. Material: blood. The receptor's source is a girl between 10 and 17 years old with multiple sclerosis.

CDR3 residues: CSARGHRAEEQFF. The CDR3 nucleotides are TGCAGTGCTAGAGGTCACAGGGCTGAGGAGCAGTTCTTC. The V gene is TRBV20-1, the J gene TRBJ2-1, with D perhaps matching TRBD1 (6 bases). CDR1 is DFQATT, CDR2 SNEGSKA, per germline (reference sequence). This CDR3 comprises 13 residues. V dropped 1 base and J dropped 10 bases, with 14 bases sitting between them.